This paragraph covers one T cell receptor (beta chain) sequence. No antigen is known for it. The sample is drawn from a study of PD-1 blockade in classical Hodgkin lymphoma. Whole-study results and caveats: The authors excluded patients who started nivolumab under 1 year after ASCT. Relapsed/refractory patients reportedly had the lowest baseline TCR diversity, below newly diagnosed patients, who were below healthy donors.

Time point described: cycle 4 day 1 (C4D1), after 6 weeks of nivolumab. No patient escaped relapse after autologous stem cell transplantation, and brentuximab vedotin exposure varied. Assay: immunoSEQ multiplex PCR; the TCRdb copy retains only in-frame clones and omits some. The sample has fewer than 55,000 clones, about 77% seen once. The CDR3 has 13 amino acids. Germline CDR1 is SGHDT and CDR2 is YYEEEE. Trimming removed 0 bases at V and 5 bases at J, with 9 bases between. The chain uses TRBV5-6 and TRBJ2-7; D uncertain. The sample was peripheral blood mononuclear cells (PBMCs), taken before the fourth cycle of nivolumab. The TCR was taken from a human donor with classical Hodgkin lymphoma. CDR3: CASSLAGVHEQYF. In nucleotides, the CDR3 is TGTGCCAGCAGCTTGGCGGGTGTGCACGAGCAGTACTTC.